The 8 T cell receptor beta chains reported below all come from one sample, sequenced in a study of patients and donors after allogeneic stem cell transplantation. TCRdb re-called the RT-PCR reads with MiXCR, one entry per CDR3 protein. The repertoire holds about 960,000 distinct CDR3 sequences, about 20% seen once, with 6% in the top ten. Sequenced: blood, either unsorted or a sorted T cell fraction (not recorded which). These receptor sequences come from a human donor who was either an allogeneic HSCT recipient or a stem cell or donor lymphocyte infusion donor (not recorded which). It is not recorded whose cells these are; they may come from a transplant donor.

This clonotype was picked up a small number of times. The chain recombines TRBV7-6 with TRBJ2-3; D is ambiguous. The CDR3 has 15 amino acids. The germline V gene encodes CDR1 SGHVS and CDR2 FNYEAQ. The V gene lost 5 bases and the J gene lost 3 bases, with 15 bases spanning the gap. DNA of the CDR3: TGTGCCAGCAGCCTGTACAATAGGGAAACAGATACGCAGTATTTT. This encodes CASSLYNRETDTQYF.

The rearrangement links TRBV6-5 to TRBJ1-2, with D uncertain. The ends were cut back, 2 bases at V and 8 bases at J, with 15 bases in the middle. This CDR3 has 14 residues. Germline V gene sequence: CDR1 MNHEY, CDR2 SVGAGI. CDR3: CASSYNSLMAGYTF. CDR3 bases: TGTGCCAGCAGTTACAACAGCCTTATGGCGGGCTACACCTTC.

This clonotype was found many times. The rearrangement joins TRBV29-1 to TRBJ1-2, with TRBD1 matching 7 bases. The germline V gene encodes CDR1 SQVTM and CDR2 ANQGSEA. The CDR3 covers 13 residues. J lost 3 bases, V lost 7 bases, and 8 bases had no gene match. The CDR3 DNA reads TGCAGCGCCCGGGGGGACAGCGACTATGGCTACACCTTC. As protein: CSARGDSDYGYTF.

There are a few counts of this clonotype. This chain joins TRBV28 and TRBJ2-3; the D call may be TRBD1 or TRBD2 (6 bases each). V dropped 9 bases and J dropped 0 bases, with 13 bases sitting between them. Germline CDR1 is MDHEN and CDR2 is SYDVKM. There are 14 residues in the CDR3. The CDR3 spells CASAWGASTDTQYF. The DNA of the CDR3 is TGTGCCAGTGCATGGGGGGCTAGCACAGATACGCAGTATTTT.

This sequence joins TRBV7-8 and TRBJ1-1, with D possibly matching TRBD1 (5 bases). V was clipped by 1 base and J by 0 bases, with 15 bases between them. The CDR3 loop spans 17 amino acids. CDR1 and CDR2 (germline): SGHVS, FQNEAQ. The CDR3 nucleotides are TGTGCCAGCAGCTTAGTTGGGGGATCCGGGATGAACACTGAAGCTTTCTTT. Protein: CASSLVGGSGMNTEAFF.

This clonotype was seen only a few times. The V gene is TRBV12-3 or TRBV12-4, the J gene TRBJ2-1, with TRBD2 as a possible D gene (7 bases). V shed 5 bases and J shed 5 bases, with 22 bases lying between them. The CDR3 totals 17 residues. The CDR3 region is CASSPNRGGGIDNEQFF. The DNA for the CDR3 is TGTGCCAGCAGTCCAAACCGAGGGGGGGGTATCGACAATGAGCAGTTCTTC.

J is TRBJ1-1 and V is TRBV5-1; D is unresolved. Germline loops: CDR1 SGHRS, CDR2 YFSETQ. The ends were cut back, 0 bases at V and 1 base at J, with 10 bases in the middle. The CDR3 runs to 15 residues. CDR3 amino acids: CASSLESGTNTEAFF. In DNA form, the CDR3 reads TGCGCCAGCAGCTTGGAATCCGGCACGAACACTGAAGCTTTCTTT.

The table lists this clonotype with many counts. The V gene is TRBV12-3 or TRBV12-4, the J gene TRBJ1-1; D is ambiguous. There are 14 residues in the CDR3. V lost 4 bases to trimming and J lost 0 bases, with 9 bases between them. CDR3 sequence (DNA): TGTGCCAGCAGTTCCCGGACGGTGAACACTGAAGCTTTCTTT. Translated, it gives CASSSRTVNTEAFF.